Sequencing of this T cell receptor (beta chain) was carried out in a study of CD8 T cells in ankylosing spondylitis (dated by TCRdb to the late 2010s). Notes on the research overall: The study set out to find disease-linked TCR variants by profiling T cell receptor beta repertoires in ankylosing spondylitis patients and healthy donors. In total, the full study cohort was made up of some 100 healthy donors and roughly 27 ankylosing spondylitis patients. Peripheral blood was sampled, and synovial fluid was additionally collected from ankylosing spondylitis patients.

The CDR3 covers 11 residues, taking in both the cysteine and the phenylalanine. Left in the record is the CDR3 DNA by itself, 33 bases read in frame from the first base. V lost 1 base and J lost 4 bases; the stretch between them is 4 bases long. From the germline V gene (reference sequence), CDR1 is DFQATT and CDR2 is SNEGSKA. On this clonotype: This receptor's antigen is unknown. No clone much larger than this one lies a single base away; base qualities are absent.

For sequencing, an Illumina MiSeq was employed. Quantitative 5'-RACE with molecular barcodes was used to prepare TCR beta libraries. From the authors' description of their analysis: Disease-linked TCR variants were identified with a new computational method built on a probabilistic model of VDJ rearrangement. TCRdb applied fastp at Q25 and MiXCR to the public reads, then kept only in-frame beta chains. Records with the same CDR3 protein are collapsed into one entry carrying the most frequent genes and DNA. These V and J calls derive from TCRdb rather than the authors' analysis. The sample table holds 25,000 to 30,000 distinct CDR3 sequences, of which approximately 7.9% were seen once. The top ten hold nearly 30% of the sample. Broad study findings and their caveats: Some motif variants were previously reported in synovial fluid and blood of reactive arthritis patients, suggesting common disease-initiation mechanisms. According to the report, matched synovial fluid samples from ankylosing spondylitis patients were significantly enriched for the disease-linked clones. In peripheral blood, the disease-linked clones were found at relatively low frequencies and had a CD8+ phenotype. A TCR beta motif made up of several highly homologous amino acid variants appeared to be characteristic of blood from ankylosing spondylitis patients.

This chain is built from TRBV20-1 and TRBJ1-1; the D gene identity is not certain. The sample taken for sequencing was blood. The origin of this receptor is a male donor with ankylosing spondylitis or in good health (not recorded which). CDR3 protein: CSARAATEAFF. The base sequence is TGCAGTGCTAGAGCAGCCACTGAAGCTTTCTTT.